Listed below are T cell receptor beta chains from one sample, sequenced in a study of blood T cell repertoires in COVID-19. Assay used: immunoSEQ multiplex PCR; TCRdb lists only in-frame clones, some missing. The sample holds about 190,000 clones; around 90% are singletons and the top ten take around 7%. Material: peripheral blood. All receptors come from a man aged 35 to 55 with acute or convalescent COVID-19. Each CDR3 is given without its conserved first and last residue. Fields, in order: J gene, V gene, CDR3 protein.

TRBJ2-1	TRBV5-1	ASRRWGPSGGPTTYNEQF
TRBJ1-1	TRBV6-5	ASSYSSGQGETEAF
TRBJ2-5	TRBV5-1	ASSLVTGVGETQY
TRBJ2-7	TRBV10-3	AISETGLTYEQY
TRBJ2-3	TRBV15	ATSRGQGTDTQY
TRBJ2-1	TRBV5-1	ASSLGTSGVNEQF
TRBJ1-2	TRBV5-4	ASSLLVNYGYT
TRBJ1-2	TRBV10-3	AISETRGQVGYT
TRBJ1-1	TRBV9	ASSVHQGQGVAEAF
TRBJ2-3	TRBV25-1	ASSAGGGTDTQY
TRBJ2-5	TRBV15	ATSRDLTGGETQY
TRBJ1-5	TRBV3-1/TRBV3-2	ASSPLYPGTGNQPQH
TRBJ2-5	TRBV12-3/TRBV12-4	ASSPGGQETQY
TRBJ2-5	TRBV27	ASSLLGQLQETQY
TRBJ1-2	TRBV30	AWSLQGGLNYGYT
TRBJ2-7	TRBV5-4	ASSLERGRNEQY
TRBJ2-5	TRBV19	ASSTGGTSGKETQY
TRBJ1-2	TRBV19	ASSIGGTGTNYGYT
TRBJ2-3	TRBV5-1	ASSLISPRPTDTQY
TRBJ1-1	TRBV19	ASSKGDRRTEAF
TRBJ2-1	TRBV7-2	ASSLGTGGF
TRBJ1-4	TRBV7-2	ASSLYPTGANEKLF
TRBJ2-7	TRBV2	ASRGDSVHEQY
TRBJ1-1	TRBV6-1	ASSEDRNTEAF
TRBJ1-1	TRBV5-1	ASSNRVMNTEAF
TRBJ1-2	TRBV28	ASSRTGYGYGYT
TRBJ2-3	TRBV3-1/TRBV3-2	ASSQDTVLGTQY
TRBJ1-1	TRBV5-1	ASSPRQGVRGNTEAF
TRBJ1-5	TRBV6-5	ASQDREGNQPQH
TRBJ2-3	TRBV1	TSSQDPTSGTDTQY